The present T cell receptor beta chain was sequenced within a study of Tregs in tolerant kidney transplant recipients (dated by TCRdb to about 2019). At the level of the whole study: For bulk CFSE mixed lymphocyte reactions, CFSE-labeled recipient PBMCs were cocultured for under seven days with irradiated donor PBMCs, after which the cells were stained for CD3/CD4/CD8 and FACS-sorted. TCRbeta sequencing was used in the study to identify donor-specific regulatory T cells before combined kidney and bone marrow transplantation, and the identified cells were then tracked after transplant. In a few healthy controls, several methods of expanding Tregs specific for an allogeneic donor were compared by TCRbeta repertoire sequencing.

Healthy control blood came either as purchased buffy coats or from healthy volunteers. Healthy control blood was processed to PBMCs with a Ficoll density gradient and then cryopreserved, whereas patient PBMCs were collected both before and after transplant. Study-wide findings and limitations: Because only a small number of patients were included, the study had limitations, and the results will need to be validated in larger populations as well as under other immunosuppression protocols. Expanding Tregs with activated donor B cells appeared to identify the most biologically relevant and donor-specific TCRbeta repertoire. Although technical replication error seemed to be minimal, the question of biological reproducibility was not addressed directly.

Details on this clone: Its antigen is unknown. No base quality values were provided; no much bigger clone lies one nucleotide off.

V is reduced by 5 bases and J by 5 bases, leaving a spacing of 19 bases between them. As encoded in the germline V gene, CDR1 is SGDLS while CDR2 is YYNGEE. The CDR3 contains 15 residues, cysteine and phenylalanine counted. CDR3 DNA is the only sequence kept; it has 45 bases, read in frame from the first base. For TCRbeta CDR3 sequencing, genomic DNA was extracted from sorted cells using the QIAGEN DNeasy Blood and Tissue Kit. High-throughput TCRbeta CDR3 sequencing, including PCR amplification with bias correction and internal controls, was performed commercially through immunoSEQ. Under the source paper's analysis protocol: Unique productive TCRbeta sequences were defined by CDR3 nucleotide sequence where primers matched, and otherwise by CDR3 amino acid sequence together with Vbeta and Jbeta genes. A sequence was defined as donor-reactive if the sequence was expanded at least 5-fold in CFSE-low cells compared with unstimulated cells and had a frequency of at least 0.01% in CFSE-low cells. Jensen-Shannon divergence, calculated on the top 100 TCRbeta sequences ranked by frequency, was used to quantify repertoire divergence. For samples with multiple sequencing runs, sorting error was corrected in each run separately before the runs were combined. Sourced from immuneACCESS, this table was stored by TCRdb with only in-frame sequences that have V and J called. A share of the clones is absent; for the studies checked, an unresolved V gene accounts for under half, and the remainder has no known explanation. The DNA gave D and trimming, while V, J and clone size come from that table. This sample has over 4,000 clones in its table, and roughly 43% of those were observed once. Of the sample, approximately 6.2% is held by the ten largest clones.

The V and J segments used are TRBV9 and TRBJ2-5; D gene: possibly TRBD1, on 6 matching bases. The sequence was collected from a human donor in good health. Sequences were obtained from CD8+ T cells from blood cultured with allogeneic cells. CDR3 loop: CASSLRGGREETQYF. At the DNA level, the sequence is TGTGCCAGCAGTCTAAGAGGGGGTCGTGAGGAGACCCAGTACTTC.